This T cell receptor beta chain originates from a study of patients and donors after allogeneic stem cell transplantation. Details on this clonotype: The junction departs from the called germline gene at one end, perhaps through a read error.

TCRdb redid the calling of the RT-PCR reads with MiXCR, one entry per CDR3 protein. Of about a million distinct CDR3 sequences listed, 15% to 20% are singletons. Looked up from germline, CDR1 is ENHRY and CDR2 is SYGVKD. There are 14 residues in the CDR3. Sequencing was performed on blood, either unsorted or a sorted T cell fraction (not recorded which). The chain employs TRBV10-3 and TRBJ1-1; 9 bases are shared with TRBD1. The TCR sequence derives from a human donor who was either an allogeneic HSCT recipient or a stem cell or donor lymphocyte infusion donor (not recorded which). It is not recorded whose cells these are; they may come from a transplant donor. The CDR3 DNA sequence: TGTGCCATCAGTGGGGGGACAGGGCGCACTGAAACTTTCTTT. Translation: CAISGGTGRTETFF.